These 30 T cell receptor beta chains share one sample of origin, sequenced in a study of T cell responses to AZD1222 COVID-19 vaccine. Libraries were prepared by immunoSEQ multiplex PCR; TCRdb keeps only in-frame clonotypes and omits some of them. The table has about 110,000 clones, around 89% seen once; the top ten hold about 6.8%. Here the sequenced sample was peripheral blood, taken 28 days after the second AZD1222 dose. The receptors were gathered from an adult who received the AZD1222 COVID-19 vaccine.

The genes are TRBV14 and TRBJ1-2, with D possibly matching TRBD1 (6 bases). Germline CDR1 SGHDN, CDR2 FVKESK. Trimming cost V 4 bases and J 8 bases, with 11 bases left between them. The CDR3 runs to 12 residues. CDR3 nucleotides: TGTGCCAGCAGCCGAGACAGGCTCGGCTACACCTTC. This gives the protein CASSRDRLGYTF. The full variable domain, completed using reference TRBV14 and TRBJ1-2, is EAGVTQFPSHSVIEKGQTVTLRCDPISGHDNLYWYRRVMGKEIKFLLHFVKESKQDESGMPNNRFLAERTGGTYSTLKVQPAELEDSGVYFCASSRDRLGYTFGSGTRLTVV.

The rearrangement joins TRBV5-5 to TRBJ2-3, with TRBD1 identical over 12 bases. The CDR3 has 16 amino acids. V shed 5 bases and J 4 bases; nucleotides not matched to a gene: 8. From germline, CDR1 is SGHKS and CDR2 YYEKEE (reference sequence). The CDR3 DNA sequence: TGTGCCAGCAGTCATCCGGGACAGGGGGCCCCAGATACGCAGTATTTT. It codes for CASSHPGQGAPDTQYF. Looking up the rest from reference TRBV5-5 and TRBJ2-3 gives the full variable domain: DAGVTQSPTHLIKTRGQQVTLRCSPISGHKSVSWYQQVLGQGPQFIFQYYEKEERGRGNFPDRFSARQFPNYSSELNVNALLLGDSALYLCASSHPGQGAPDTQYFGPGTRLTVL.

The V gene is TRBV5-5, the J gene TRBJ1-6; D possibly corresponds to TRBD1 (5 bases). CDR3 length: 15 amino acids. V was clipped by 4 bases and J by 1 base, with 9 bases between them. Germline values: CDR1 SGHKS, CDR2 YYEKEE (reference sequence). The CDR3 sequence: CASSPGDSYNSPLHF. The CDR3 DNA is TGTGCCAGCAGCCCGGGGGATTCCTATAATTCACCCCTCCACTTT.

The chain uses TRBV6-1 and TRBJ1-2, with D possibly being TRBD1 (6 bases). This CDR3 spans 12 amino acids. From germline, CDR1 is MNHNS and CDR2 SASEGT. The germline V and J ends were trimmed by 1 base and 6 bases, with 6 bases remaining between them. Here the CDR3 DNA reads TGTGCCAGCAGTGAAGACAGGGATGGCTACACCTTC. It yields the protein CASSEDRDGYTF.

J is TRBJ1-2 and V is TRBV2; a possible D gene is TRBD1 (5 bases). Trimming took off 3 bases at V and 9 bases at J, with 14 bases between the two ends. In germline, CDR1 is SNHLY, CDR2 FYNNEI. The CDR3 consists of 13 residues. The CDR3 loop reads CASSERTPGSYTF. In nucleotides, the CDR3 is TGTGCCAGCAGTGAGAGGACACCGGGGAGCTACACCTTC.

In nucleotides, the CDR3 is TGTGCCAGCTCACCCGGTCGCTCAGGGTACTATGGCTACACCTTC. Its translation is CASSPGRSGYYGYTF. The chain joins TRBV18 to TRBJ1-2; D possibly corresponds to TRBD1 (5 bases). The V end was cut by 3 bases, the J end by 3 bases, with 14 bases between. CDR3 length equals 15 residues. Germline-derived CDR1 and CDR2 are KGHSH and LQKENI.

This clone was recorded once. The chain carries TRBV18 and TRBJ2-4, with D possibly being TRBD1 (5 bases). The CDR3 length is 15 residues. Trimming cost V 0 bases and J 8 bases, with 14 bases left between them. Germline V gene sequence: CDR1 KGHSH, CDR2 LQKENI. CDR3: CASSPPVAGIHIQYF. CDR3 bases: TGTGCCAGCTCACCACCGGTGGCAGGGATTCACATTCAGTACTTC.

The rearrangement links TRBV7-2 to TRBJ2-1, with 12 bases matching TRBD2. CDR3 length: 16 residues. Germline V lookup: CDR1 SGHTA, CDR2 FQGNSA. The V segment lost 6 bases and the J segment 2 bases; nucleotides outside the gene matches: 5. The CDR3 nucleotides read TGTGCCAGCAGTGCCCGACTAGCGGGGGCCTACAATGAGCAGTTCTTC. This encodes CASSARLAGAYNEQFF.

The chain has TRBV2 and TRBJ2-7, with 8 bases aligning to TRBD2. Germline V lookup: CDR1 SNHLY, CDR2 FYNNEI. The CDR3 has 12 amino acids. The trim removed 6 bases at V and 4 bases at J, leaving 2 bases unmatched. CDR3 bases: TGTGCCAGCAGCCCTAGCGGGTACGAGCAGTACTTC. Protein product: CASSPSGYEQYF.

The V and J genes are TRBV10-3 and TRBJ2-7; 12 bases align to TRBD2. The CDR3 sequence is 15 residues long. CDR1 is ENHRY and CDR2 is SYGVKD in the germline V gene. V was clipped by 4 bases and J by 2 bases; unmatched bases: 3. CDR3 amino acids: CAISGWTSGTYEQYF. DNA of the CDR3: TGTGCCATCAGTGGGTGGACTAGCGGGACCTACGAGCAGTACTTC.

This sequence joins TRBV3-1 (or the pseudogene TRBV3-2) and TRBJ2-5; 14 nucleotides align to TRBD2. The germline V gene has CDR1 LGHDT and CDR2 YNNKEL (reference sequence). The CDR3 spans 16 residues. Unmatched junction bases numbered 6, after V lost 5 bases and J lost 4 bases. The CDR3 is CASSKGTSGGRETQYF. CDR3 nucleotide sequence: TGTGCCAGCAGCAAAGGGACTAGCGGGGGTCGAGAGACCCAGTACTTC.

CDR3 in amino acids: CASRGQGNSPLHF. For the CDR3, the DNA is TGTGCCAGTCGGGGGCAGGGTAATTCACCCCTCCACTTT. This chain joins TRBV27 and TRBJ1-6; maybe TRBD1 (6 bases). Germline assignment: CDR1 MNHEY and CDR2 SMNVEV (reference sequence). V dropped 9 bases and J dropped 6 bases, with 12 bases sitting between them. The CDR3 length is 13 residues.

J is TRBJ1-4 and V is TRBV13; 9 positions agree with TRBD1. CDR3 size: 15 residues. Unmatched junction bases numbered 10, after V lost 5 bases and J lost 9 bases. Per germline, CDR1 PRHDT and CDR2 FYEKMQ (reference sequence). The CDR3 loop reads CASSRSGQGMKKLFF. The CDR3 DNA reads TGTGCCAGCAGCCGTTCGGGACAGGGTATGAAAAAACTGTTTTTT.

This rearrangement joins TRBV7-2 to TRBJ1-2; possible D gene TRBD1, 5 bases. CDR3 size: 16 residues. CDR1 SGHTA and CDR2 FQGNSA come from the germline V gene. Trimming removed 1 base from V and 0 bases from J, with 12 bases in between. The CDR3 DNA reads TGTGCCAGCAGCTTAGTTGGGACGGAAGCTAACTATGGCTACACCTTC. Its translation is CASSLVGTEANYGYTF.

The rearrangement joins TRBV27 to TRBJ1-5; unclear D gene. Germline V CDR1 and CDR2: MNHEY, SMNVEV (reference sequence). The CDR3 has 14 amino acids. Trimming removed 6 bases from V and 7 bases from J, with 16 bases in between. This CDR3 reads CASRTGLPGQPQHF. CDR3 coding DNA: TGTGCCAGCAGAACCGGACTCCCGGGACAGCCCCAGCATTTT.

V and J are TRBV10-1 and TRBJ1-5; maybe TRBD1 (6 bases). This CDR3 spans 17 amino acids. Germline CDR1 and CDR2: WNHNN and SYGVQD (reference sequence). The ends were cut back, 6 bases at V and 4 bases at J, with 22 bases in the middle. The CDR3 DNA sequence: TGCGCCAGCAGCGTGGACAGCGCCGTGGGGACTAATCAGCCCCAGCATTTT. Amino acid sequence: CASSVDSAVGTNQPQHF.

The J gene is TRBJ2-1, the V gene TRBV7-2, with 7 positions matching TRBD2. Germline CDR1 SGHTA, CDR2 FQGNSA. The CDR3 runs 17 residues. With 3 bases clipped from V and 9 bases from J, the junction kept 17 bases outside the gene matches. CDR3 loop: CASSLDPLTSRSTEQFF. CDR3 sequence (DNA): TGTGCCAGCAGCTTGGACCCCTTGACTAGCCGGTCGACTGAGCAGTTCTTC.

The V and J genes are TRBV28 and TRBJ1-5; D is perhaps TRBD1 (5 bases). The CDR3 contains 15 residues. V shed 1 base and J shed 5 bases, with 12 bases lying between them. Germline V gene data show CDR1 as MDHEN and CDR2 as SYDVKM. CDR3 in amino acids: CASSLYGGGYQPQHF. The CDR3 bases are TGTGCCAGCAGTTTATACGGGGGGGGGTATCAGCCCCAGCATTTT.

The V and J genes are TRBV11-2 and TRBJ2-5; TRBD1 agrees at 11 bases. The CDR3 loop spans 13 amino acids. The germline CDR1 and CDR2 sequences are SGHAT and FQNNGV. After removal of 7 bases from V and 5 bases from J, the junction contained 3 bases not matched to a gene. CDR3 nucleotide sequence: TGTGCCAGCACCCGGGACAGGGGGGAGACCCAGTACTTC. Translating gives CASTRDRGETQYF.

The chain is built from TRBV6-1 and TRBJ1-6; D is perhaps TRBD1 (5 bases). CDR3 size: 15 residues. Trimming left V 1 base short and J 6 bases short, with 10 bases between. Germline V lookup: CDR1 MNHNS, CDR2 SASEGT. Written as DNA, the CDR3 is TGTGCCAGCAGTGAAGTAGGGGTCACTAATTCACCCCTCCACTTT. Translated: CASSEVGVTNSPLHF.

The V gene is TRBV7-2, the J gene TRBJ2-7; D not certain. Germline CDR1 is SGHTA and CDR2 is FQGNSA. CDR3 size: 12 residues. V gave up 7 bases and J gave up 0 bases, with 7 bases separating them. CDR3 sequence (DNA): TGTGCCAGCAAAGATAGCTCCTACGAGCAGTACTTC. Amino acids: CASKDSSYEQYF.

The chain recombines TRBV7-2 with TRBJ2-1; no clear D gene. The CDR3 has 13 residues. Trimming left V 7 bases short and J 5 bases short, with 12 bases between. The germline CDR1 and CDR2 sequences are SGHTA and FQGNSA. CDR3 loop: CASNRQANNEQFF. CDR3 DNA sequence: TGTGCCAGCAACCGGCAGGCTAACAATGAGCAGTTCTTC.

V gene TRBV4-3 combines with J gene TRBJ1-2, with D uncertain. V was cut by 0 bases and J by 7 bases, with 15 bases left in between. Germline CDR1 and CDR2: LGHNA and YSLEER. The CDR3 covers 15 residues. For the CDR3, the DNA is TGCGCCAGCAGCCAAGATTCCAGCGTACGAAGTGGCTACACCTTC. This translates into CASSQDSSVRSGYTF.

This clone has a single count. The chain links TRBV7-2 to TRBJ1-2; D remains ambiguous. The CDR3 covers 15 residues. Trimming cost V 5 bases and J 3 bases, with 16 bases left between them. The germline gives CDR1 SGHTA, CDR2 FQGNSA. CDR3 nucleotide sequence: TGTGCCAGCAGCCCTGGACCCGGAGTAGACTATGGCTACACCTTC. This translates into CASSPGPGVDYGYTF.

This clone was observed a single time. The V gene is TRBV4-3, the J gene TRBJ2-3; possibly TRBD1 for D (5 bases). Germline lookup yields CDR1 LGHNA and CDR2 YSLEER. The CDR3 has 13 amino acids. The V end was cut by 1 base, the J end by 4 bases, with 6 bases between. This chain's CDR3 is CASSQVGADTQYF. CDR3 DNA sequence: TGCGCCAGCAGCCAAGTAGGGGCAGATACGCAGTATTTT.

The chain is built from TRBV11-3 and TRBJ2-1; D not certain. The CDR3 contains 12 residues. V lost 5 bases and J lost 7, with 9 bases in between. Germline V gives CDR1 SGHNT, CDR2 YENEEA. CDR3 residues: CASSALGNEQFF. In DNA, the CDR3 is TGTGCCAGCAGCGCCTTGGGGAATGAGCAGTTCTTC. The full variable domain, with the rest looked up from reference TRBV11-3 and TRBJ2-1, is EAGVVQSPRYKIIEKKQPVAFWCNPISGHNTLYWYLQNLGQGPELLIRYENEEAVDDSQLPKDRFSAERLKGVDSTLKIQPAELGDSAVYLCASSALGNEQFFGPGTRLTVL.

This clone came up once. V gene TRBV4-3 combines with J gene TRBJ1-2; D gene unclear. Germline CDR1 and CDR2: LGHNA and YSLEER. The CDR3 spans 15 residues. Trimming pared 1 base from V and 0 bases from J, leaving 9 bases between. This CDR3 is CASSQVGSANYGYTF. CDR3 nucleotides: TGCGCCAGCAGCCAAGTGGGTTCCGCTAACTATGGCTACACCTTC.

The chain links TRBV7-2 to TRBJ2-3; D unclear. CDR1 is SGHTA, CDR2 FQGNSA, per germline. This CDR3 spans 12 amino acids. Trimming cost V 1 base and J 5 bases, with 4 bases left between them. The DNA of the CDR3 is TGTGCCAGCAGCTTAGGTAGAGATACGCAGTATTTT. Amino acids: CASSLGRDTQYF. Together with reference TRBV7-2 and TRBJ2-3, the CDR3 gives the full variable domain: GAGVSQSPSNKVTEKGKDVELRCDPISGHTALYWYRQSLGQGLEFLIYFQGNSAPDKSGLPSDRFSAERTGGSVSTLTIQRTQQEDSAVYLCASSLGRDTQYFGPGTRLTVL.

This clone was seen once. This chain connects TRBV2 to TRBJ1-4; D not certain. CDR1 and CDR2 from the germline V gene are SNHLY and FYNNEI. Trimming took off 5 bases at V and 3 bases at J, with 13 bases between the two ends. The CDR3 consists of 15 residues. This CDR3 is CASSYPDFSNEKLFF. The CDR3 nucleotides read TGTGCCAGCAGTTACCCCGACTTTTCTAATGAAAAACTGTTTTTT.

A remark on this clone: The same CDR3 also results from other DNA sequences found in this sample. This chain connects TRBV6-2 or TRBV6-3 to TRBJ1-5; D possibly corresponds to TRBD1 (6 bases). V dropped 6 bases and J dropped 5 bases, with 11 bases sitting between them. The CDR3 consists of 13 residues. CDR1 MNHEY and CDR2 SVGEGT come from the germline V gene. The CDR3 region has the DNA TGTGCCAGCAGCTGGACAGACCATCAGCCCCAGCATTTT. This encodes CASSWTDHQPQHF.